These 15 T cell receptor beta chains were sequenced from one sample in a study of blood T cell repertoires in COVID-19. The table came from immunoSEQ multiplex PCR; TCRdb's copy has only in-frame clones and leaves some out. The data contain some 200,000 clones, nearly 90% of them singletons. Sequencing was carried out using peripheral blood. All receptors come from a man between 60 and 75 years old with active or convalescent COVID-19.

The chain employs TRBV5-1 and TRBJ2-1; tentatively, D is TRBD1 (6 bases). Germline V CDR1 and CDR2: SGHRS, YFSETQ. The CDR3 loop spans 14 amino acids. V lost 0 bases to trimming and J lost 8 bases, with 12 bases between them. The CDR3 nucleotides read TGCGCCAGCAGCTTGGGGCAGGGGATCTATGAGCAGTTCTTC. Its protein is CASSLGQGIYEQFF.

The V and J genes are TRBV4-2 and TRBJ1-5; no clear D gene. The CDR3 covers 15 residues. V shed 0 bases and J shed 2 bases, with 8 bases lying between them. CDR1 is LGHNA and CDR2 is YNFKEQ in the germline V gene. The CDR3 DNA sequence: TGTGCCAGCAGCCAAGAGCGGGGAGGCAATCAGCCCCAGCATTTT. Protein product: CASSQERGGNQPQHF.

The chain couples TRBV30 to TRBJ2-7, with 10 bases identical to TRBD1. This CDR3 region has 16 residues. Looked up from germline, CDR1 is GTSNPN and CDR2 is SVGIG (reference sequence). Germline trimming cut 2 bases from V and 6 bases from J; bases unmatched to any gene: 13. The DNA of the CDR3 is TGTGCCTGGAGTCCTCCTCTAGGGGACAGGGGAGGCGAGCAGTACTTC. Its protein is CAWSPPLGDRGGEQYF. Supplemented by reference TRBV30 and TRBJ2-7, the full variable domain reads SQTIHQWPATLVQPVGSPLSLECTVEGTSNPNLYWYRQAAGRGLQLLFYSVGIGQISSEVPQNLSASRPQDRQFILSSKKLLLSDSGFYLCAWSPPLGDRGGEQYFGPGTRLTVT.

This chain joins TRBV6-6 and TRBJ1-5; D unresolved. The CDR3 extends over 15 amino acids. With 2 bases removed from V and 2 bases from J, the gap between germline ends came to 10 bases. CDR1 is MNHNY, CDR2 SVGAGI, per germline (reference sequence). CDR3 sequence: CASSYTGRGNQPQHF. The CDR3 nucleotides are TGTGCCAGCAGTTACACGGGAAGGGGCAATCAGCCCCAGCATTTT.

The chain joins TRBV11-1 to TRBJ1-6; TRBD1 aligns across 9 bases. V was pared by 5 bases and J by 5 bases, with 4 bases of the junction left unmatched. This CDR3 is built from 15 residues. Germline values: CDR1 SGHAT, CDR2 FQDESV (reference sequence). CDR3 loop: CASSPRTGDNSPLHF. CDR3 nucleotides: TGTGCCAGCAGCCCAAGGACAGGGGATAATTCACCCCTCCACTTT.

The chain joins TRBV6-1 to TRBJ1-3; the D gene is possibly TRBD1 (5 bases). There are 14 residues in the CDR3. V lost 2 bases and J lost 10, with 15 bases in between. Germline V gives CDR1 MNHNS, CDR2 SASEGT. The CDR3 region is CASSEIRAGVTIYF. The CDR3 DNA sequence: TGTGCCAGCAGTGAAATAAGGGCGGGGGTGACCATATATTTT.

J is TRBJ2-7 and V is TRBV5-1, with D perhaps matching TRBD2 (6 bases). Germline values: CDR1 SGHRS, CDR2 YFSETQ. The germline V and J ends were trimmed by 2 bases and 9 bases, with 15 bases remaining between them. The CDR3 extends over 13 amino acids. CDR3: CASSFLEGGRQYF. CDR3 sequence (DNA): TGCGCCAGCAGCTTTTTGGAGGGAGGCAGGCAGTACTTC. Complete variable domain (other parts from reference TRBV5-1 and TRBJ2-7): KAGVTQTPRYLIKTRGQQVTLSCSPISGHRSVSWYQQTPGQGLQFLFEYFSETQRNKGNFPGRFSGRQFSNSRSEMNVSTLELGDSALYLCASSFLEGGRQYFGPGTRLTVT.

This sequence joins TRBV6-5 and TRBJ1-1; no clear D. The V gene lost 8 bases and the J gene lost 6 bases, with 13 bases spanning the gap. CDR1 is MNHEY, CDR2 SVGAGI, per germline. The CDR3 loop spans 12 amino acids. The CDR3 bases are TGTGCCAGCTATGATAGGAGATCTGAAGCTTTCTTT. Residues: CASYDRRSEAFF.

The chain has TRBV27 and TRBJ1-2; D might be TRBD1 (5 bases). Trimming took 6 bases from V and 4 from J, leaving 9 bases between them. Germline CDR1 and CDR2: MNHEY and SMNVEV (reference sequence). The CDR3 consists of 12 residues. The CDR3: CASRTGRYGYTF. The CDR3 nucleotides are TGTGCCAGCAGAACAGGTCGCTATGGCTACACCTTC.

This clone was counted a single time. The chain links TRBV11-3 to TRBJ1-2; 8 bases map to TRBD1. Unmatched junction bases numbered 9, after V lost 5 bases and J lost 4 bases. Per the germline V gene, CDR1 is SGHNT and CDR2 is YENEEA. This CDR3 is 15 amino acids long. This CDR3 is CASSPRTGRPYGYTF. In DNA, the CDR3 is TGTGCCAGCAGCCCCCGGACAGGGAGACCCTATGGCTACACCTTC.

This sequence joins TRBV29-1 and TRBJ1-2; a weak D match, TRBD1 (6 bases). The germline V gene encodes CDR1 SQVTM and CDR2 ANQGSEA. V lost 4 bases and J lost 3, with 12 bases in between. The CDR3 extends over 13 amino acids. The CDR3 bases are TGCAGCGTTGTTCAGGGGTTCGACTATGGCTACACCTTC. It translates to CSVVQGFDYGYTF.

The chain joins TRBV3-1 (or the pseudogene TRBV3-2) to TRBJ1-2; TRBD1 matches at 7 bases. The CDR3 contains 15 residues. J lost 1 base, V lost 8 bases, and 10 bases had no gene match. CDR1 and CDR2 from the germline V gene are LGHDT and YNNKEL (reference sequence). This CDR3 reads CASHDDRVGNYGYTF. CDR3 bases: TGTGCCAGCCACGACGACAGGGTGGGTAACTATGGCTACACCTTC.

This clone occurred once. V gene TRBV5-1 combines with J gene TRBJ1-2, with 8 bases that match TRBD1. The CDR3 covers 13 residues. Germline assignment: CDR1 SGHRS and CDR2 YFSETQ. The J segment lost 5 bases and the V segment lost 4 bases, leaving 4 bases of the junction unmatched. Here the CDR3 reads CASSIGQGYGYTF. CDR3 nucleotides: TGCGCCAGCAGCATAGGACAGGGATATGGCTACACCTTC.

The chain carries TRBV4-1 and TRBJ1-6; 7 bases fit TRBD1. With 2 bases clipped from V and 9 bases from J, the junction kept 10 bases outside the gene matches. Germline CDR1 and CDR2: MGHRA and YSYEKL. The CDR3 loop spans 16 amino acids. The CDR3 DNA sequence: TGCGCCAGCAGCCAATGGGGACAGCGAAAAGCTTCACCCCTCCACTTT. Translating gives CASSQWGQRKASPLHF.

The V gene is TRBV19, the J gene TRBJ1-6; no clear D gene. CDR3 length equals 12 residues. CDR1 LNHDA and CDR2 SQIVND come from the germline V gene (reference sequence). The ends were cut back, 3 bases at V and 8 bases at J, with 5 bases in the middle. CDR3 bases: TGTGCCAGTAGTATTTCTGATTCACCCCTCCACTTT. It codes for CASSISDSPLHF.